This T cell receptor beta chain was obtained from a study of cytomegalovirus exposure and HLA in healthy donors. General study findings and limits: Per published reports, the classifier diagnosed cytomegalovirus status with high specificity and sensitivity. Several of the most significant clusters appeared linked to common viral pathogens, based on a later analysis.

The germline CDR1 and CDR2 sequences are LNHDA and SQIVND (reference sequence). V was shortened by 8 bases and J by 2 bases, with 16 bases between the two germline ends. The CDR3 is 15 residues long. The PCR made use of 60 Vbeta and 13 Jbeta primers. Libraries were prepared by immunoSEQ multiplex PCR; TCRdb keeps only in-frame clonotypes and omits some of them. The sample carries roughly 100,000 clones, over 60% recorded once. About this clone: The antigen remains undetermined.

Input material: PBMCs. J is TRBJ1-5 and V is TRBV19; D might be TRBD1 (5 bases). This sequence was found in a male donor in good health and CMV-seropositive. The CDR3 sequence: CASLEGGAGNQPQHF. CDR3 nucleotides: TGTGCCAGTCTGGAGGGAGGGGCAGGCAATCAGCCCCAGCATTTT.